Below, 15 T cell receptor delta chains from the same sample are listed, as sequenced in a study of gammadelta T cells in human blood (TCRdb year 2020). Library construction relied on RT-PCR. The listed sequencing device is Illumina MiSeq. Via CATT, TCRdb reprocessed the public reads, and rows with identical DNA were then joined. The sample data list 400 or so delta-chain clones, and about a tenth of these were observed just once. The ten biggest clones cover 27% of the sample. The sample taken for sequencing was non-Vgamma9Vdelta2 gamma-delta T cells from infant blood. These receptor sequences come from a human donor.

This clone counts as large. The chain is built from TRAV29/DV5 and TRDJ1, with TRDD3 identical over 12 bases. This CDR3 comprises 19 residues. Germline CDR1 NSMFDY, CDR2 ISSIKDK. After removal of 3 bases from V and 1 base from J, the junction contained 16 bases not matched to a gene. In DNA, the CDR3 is TGTGCAGCAACCATTTTACTGGGGGATACTCCCCCAACCACCGATAAACTCATCTTT. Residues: CAATILLGDTPPTTDKLIF.

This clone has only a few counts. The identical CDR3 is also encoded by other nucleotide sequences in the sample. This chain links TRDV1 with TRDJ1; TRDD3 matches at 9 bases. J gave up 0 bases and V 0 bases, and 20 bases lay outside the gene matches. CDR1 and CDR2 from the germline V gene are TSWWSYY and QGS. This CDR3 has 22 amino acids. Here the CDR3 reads CALGELAAYYWTGGPYTDKLIF. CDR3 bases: TGTGCTCTTGGGGAACTAGCCGCATACTACTGGACTGGGGGACCCTACACCGATAAACTCATCTTT.

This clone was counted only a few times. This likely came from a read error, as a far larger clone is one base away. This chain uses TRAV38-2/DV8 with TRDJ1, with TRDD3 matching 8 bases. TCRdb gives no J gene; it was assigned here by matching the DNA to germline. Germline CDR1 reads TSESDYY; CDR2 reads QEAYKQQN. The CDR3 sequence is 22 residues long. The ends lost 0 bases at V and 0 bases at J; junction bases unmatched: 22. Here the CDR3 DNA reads TGTGCTTATAGGAGCGCGCGCCGACATGCGGCTGCGGGATACGGGAACACCGATAAACTCATCTTT. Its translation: CAYRSARRHAAAGYGNTDKLIF.

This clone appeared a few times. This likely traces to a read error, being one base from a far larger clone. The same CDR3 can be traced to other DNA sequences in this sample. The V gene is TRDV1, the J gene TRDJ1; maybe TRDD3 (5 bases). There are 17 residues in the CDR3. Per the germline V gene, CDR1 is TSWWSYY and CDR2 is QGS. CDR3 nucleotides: TGTGCGCTTGGGGAACCTCTCCTCGGTACCTACACCGATAAACTCATCTTT. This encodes CALGEPLLGTYTDKLIF.

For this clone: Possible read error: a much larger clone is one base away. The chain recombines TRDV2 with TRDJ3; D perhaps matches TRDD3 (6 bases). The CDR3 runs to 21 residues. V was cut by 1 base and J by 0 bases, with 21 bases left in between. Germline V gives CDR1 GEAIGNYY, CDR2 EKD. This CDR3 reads CACDTSAPGDNLSWDTRQMFF. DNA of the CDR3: TGTGCCTGTGACACGTCTGCCCCGGGGGACAACCTCTCCTGGGACACCCGACAGATGTTTTTC.

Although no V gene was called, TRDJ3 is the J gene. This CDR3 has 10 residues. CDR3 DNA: TGCTCCGGGAACACCCGACAGATGTTTTTC. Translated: CSGNTRQMFF.

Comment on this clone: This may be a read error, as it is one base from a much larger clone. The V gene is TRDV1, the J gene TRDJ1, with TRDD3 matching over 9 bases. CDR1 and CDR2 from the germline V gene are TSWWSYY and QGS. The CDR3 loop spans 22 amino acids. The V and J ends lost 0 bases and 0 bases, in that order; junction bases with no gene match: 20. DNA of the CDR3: TGTGCTCTTGGGGAACTAGTCGCCTCCTACTGGACTGGGGGACCCTACACCGATAAACTCATCTTT. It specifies CALGELVASYWTGGPYTDKLIF.

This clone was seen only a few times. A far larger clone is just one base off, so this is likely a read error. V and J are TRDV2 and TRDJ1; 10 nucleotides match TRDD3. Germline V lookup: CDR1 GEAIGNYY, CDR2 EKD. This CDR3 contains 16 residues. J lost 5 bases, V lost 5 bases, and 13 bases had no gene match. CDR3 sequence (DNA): TGTGCCTGTGGTCGACTGGGGGATTGTCACCGTGATAAACTCATCTTT. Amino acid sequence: CACGRLGDCHRDKLIF.

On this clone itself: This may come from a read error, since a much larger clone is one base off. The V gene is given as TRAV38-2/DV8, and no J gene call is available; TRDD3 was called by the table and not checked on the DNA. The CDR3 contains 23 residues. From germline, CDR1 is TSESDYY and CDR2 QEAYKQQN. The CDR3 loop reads CAYRSASISPERAITDHADNLIF. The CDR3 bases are TGTGCTTATAGGAGCGCGTCAATCTCCCCCGAACGGGCTATTACGGACCACGCCGATAACCTCATCTTT.

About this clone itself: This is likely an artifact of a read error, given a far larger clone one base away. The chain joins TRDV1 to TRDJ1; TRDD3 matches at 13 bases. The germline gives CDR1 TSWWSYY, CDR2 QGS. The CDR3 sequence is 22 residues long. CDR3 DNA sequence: TGTGCTCTTGGGGATCTACCTACTACGGGGCACTGGGGGATACGCGGCACCGTTAAACTCATCTTT. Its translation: CALGDLPTTGHWGIRGTVKLIF.

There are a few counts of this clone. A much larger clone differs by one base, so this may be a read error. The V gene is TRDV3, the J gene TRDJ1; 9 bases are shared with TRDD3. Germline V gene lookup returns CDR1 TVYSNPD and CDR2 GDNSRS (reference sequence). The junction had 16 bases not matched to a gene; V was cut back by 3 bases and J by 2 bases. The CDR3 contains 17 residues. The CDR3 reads CAFDFILGDRGTDKLIF. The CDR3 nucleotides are TGTGCCTTCGACTTCATATTGGGGGATAGGGGGACCGATAAACTCATCTTT.

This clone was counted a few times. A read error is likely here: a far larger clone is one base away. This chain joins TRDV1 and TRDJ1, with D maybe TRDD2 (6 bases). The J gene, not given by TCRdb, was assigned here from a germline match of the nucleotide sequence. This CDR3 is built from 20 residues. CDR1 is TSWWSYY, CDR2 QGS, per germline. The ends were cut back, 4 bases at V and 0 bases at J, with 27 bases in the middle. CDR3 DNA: TGTGCTCTTGGGGCTACCACCTTCCGGAAGGGGGTCGCGTACACCGATAAACTCATCTTT. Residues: CALGATTFRKGVAYTDKLIF.

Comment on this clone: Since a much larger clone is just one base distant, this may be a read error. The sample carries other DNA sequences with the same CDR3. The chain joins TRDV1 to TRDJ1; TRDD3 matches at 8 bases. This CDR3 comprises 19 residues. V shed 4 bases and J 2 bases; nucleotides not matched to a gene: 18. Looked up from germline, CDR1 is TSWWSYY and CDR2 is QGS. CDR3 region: CALGGRDHRTGGLTDKLIF. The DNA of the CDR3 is TGTGCTCTTGGGGGGAGGGACCATCGCACTGGGGGTTTGACCGATAAACTCATCTTT.

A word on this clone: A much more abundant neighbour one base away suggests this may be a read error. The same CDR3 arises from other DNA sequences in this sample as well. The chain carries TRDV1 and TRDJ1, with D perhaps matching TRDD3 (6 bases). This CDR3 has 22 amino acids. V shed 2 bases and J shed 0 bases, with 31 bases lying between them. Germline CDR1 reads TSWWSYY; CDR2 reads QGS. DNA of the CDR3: TGTGCTCTTGGGGAAAGGCGCTTCAGAGCCGGGGGGGACTTCGATTACACCGATAAACTCATCTTT. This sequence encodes CALGERRFRAGGDFDYTDKLIF.

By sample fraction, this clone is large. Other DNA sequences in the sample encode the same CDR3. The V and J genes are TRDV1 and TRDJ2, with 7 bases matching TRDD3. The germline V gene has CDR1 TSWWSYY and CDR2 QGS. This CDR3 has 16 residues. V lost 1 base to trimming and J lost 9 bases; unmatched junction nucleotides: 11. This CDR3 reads CALGERILKGGSQLFF. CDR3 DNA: TGTGCTCTTGGGGAACGCATACTAAAAGGGGGATCACAACTCTTCTTT.